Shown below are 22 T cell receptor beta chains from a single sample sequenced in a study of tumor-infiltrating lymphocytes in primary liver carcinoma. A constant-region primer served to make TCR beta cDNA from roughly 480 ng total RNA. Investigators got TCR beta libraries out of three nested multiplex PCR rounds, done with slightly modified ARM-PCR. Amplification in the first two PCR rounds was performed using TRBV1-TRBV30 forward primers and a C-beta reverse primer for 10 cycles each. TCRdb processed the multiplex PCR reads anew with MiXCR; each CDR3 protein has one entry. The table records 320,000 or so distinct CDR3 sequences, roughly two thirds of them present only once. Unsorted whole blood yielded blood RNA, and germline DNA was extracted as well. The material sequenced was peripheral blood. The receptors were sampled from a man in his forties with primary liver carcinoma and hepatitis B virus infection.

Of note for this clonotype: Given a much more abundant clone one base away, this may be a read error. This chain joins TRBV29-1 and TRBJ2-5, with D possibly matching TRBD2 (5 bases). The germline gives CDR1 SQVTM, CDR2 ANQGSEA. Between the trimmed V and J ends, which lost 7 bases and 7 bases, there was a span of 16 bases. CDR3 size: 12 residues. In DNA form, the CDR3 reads TGCAGCGACTTCGACGGGGTCGGGACCCAGTACTTC. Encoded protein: CSDFDGVGTQYF.

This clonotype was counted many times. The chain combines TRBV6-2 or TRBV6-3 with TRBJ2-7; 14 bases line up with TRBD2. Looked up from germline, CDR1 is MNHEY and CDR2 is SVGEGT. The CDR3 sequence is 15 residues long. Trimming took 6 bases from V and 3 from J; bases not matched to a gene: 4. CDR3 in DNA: TGTGCCAGCAGGAAAGGGACTAGCGGGAGCTACGAGCAGTACTTC. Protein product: CASRKGTSGSYEQYF.

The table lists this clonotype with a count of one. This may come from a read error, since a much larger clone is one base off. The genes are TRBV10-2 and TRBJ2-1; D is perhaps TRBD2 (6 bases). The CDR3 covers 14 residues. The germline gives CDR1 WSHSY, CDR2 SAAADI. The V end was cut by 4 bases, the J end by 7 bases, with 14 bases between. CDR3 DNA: TGCGCCAGCAGTGGGATTAGCGCGGGGAATGAGCAGTTCTTC. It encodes CASSGISAGNEQFF.

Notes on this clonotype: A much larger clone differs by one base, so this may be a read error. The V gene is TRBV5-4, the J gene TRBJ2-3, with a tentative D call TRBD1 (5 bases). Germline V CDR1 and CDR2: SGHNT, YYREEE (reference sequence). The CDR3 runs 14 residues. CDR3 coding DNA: TGTGTCAGCAGCCCCCAGCAGGGAACAGATACGCAGTATTTT. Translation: CVSSPQQGTDTQYF.

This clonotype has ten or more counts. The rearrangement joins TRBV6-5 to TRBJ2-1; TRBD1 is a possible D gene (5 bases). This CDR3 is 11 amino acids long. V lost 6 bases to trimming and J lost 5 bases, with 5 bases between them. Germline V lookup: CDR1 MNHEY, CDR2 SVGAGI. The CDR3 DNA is TGTGCCAGCAGGACAGACAATGAGCAGTTCTTC. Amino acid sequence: CASRTDNEQFF.

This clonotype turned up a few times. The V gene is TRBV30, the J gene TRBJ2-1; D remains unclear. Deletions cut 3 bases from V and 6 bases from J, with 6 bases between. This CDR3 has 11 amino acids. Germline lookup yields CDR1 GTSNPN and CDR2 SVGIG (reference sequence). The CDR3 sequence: CAWSRINEQFF. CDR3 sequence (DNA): TGTGCCTGGAGCAGAATCAATGAGCAGTTCTTC.

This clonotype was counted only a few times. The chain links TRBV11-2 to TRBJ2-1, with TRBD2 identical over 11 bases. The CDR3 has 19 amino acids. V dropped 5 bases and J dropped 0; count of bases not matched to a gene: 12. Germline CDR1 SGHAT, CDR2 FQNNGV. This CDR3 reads CASSPRGTSGSSSYNEQFF. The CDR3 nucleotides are TGTGCCAGCAGCCCTCGAGGGACTAGCGGCTCTAGCTCCTACAATGAGCAGTTCTTC.

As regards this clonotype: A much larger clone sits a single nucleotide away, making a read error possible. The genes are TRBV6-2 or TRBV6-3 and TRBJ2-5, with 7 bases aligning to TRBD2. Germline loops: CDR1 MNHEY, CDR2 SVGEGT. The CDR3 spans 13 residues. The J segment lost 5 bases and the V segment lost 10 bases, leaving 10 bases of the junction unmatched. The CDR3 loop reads CANRTGGLETQYF. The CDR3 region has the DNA TGTGCCAACAGGACGGGAGGTCTGGAGACCCAGTACTTC.

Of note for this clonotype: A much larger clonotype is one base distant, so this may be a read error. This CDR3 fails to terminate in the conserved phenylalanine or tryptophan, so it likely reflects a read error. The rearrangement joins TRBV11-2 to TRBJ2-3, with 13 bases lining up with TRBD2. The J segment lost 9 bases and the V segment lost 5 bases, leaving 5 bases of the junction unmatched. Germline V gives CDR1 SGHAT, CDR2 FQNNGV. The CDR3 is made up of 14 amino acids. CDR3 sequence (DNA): TGTGCCAGCAGCCTGGGACTAGCGGGATCCACGCAGTATATT. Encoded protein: CASSLGLAGSTQYI.

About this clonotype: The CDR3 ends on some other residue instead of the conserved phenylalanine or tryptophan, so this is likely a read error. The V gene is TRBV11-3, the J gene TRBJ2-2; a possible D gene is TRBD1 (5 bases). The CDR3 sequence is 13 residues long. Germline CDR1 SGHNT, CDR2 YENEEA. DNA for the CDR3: TGTGCCAGTAGCTTAGATTGGACAGGGGAGCTGTTTTCT. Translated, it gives CASSLDWTGELFS.

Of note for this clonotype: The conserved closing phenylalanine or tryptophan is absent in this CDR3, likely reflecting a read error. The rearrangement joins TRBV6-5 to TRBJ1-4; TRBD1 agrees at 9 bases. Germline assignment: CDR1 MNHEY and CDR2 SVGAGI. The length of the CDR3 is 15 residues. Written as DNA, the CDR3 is TGTACCAGCAGTTACCGCGGGACAGGGAGTGAAAAACTGTTTTCT. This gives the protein CTSSYRGTGSEKLFS.

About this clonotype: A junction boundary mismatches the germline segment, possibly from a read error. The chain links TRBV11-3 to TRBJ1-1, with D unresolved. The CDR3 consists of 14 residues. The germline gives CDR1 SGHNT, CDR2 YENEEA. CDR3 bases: TGTGCCAGCAACTTAAGCTCAGTGAACACTGAAGCTTTCTTT. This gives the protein CASNLSSVNTEAFF.

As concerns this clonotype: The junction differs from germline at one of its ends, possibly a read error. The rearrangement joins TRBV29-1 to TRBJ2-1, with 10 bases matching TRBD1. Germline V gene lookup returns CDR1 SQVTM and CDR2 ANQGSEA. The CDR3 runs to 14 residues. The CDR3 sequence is CSVDARDRGNEHFF. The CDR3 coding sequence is TGCAGCGTTGACGCCCGGGACAGGGGCAATGAGCACTTCTTC.

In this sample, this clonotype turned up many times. The DNA of the CDR3 is TGTGCCAGCAGGCTAGCGGGAGGGCGGGAGACCCAGTACTTC. Encoded protein: CASRLAGGRETQYF. The chain couples TRBV6-5 to TRBJ2-5, with 12 positions matching TRBD2. The junction had 4 bases not matched to a gene; V was cut back by 6 bases and J by 5 bases. This CDR3 has 14 residues. CDR1 MNHEY and CDR2 SVGAGI come from the germline V gene.

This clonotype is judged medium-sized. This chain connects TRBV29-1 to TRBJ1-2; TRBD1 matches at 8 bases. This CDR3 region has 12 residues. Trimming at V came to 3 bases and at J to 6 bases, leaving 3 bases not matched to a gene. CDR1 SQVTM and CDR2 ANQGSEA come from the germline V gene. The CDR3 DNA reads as TGCAGCGTTGATCGACAGGGGCATGGCTACACCTTC. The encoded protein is CSVDRQGHGYTF.

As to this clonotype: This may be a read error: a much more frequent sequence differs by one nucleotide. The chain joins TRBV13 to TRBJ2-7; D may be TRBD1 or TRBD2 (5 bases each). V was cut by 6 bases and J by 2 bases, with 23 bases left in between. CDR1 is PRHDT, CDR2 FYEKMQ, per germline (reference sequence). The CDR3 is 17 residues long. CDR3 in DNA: TGTGCCAGCAGGTCTGCTGGCGCGTCGGGACGGGCCTACGAGCAGTACTTC. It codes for CASRSAGASGRAYEQYF.

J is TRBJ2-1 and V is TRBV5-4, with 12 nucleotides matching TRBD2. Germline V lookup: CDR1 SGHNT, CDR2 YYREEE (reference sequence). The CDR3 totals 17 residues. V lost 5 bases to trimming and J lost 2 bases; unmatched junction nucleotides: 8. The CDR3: CASSKGLAGGPYNEQFF. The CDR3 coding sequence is TGTGCCAGCAGTAAGGGACTAGCGGGCGGCCCCTACAATGAGCAGTTCTTC.

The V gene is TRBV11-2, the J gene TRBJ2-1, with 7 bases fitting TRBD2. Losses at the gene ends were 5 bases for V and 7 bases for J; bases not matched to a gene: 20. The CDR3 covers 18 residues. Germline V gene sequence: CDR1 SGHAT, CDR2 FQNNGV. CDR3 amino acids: CASSAKLPLAPGGNEQFF. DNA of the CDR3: TGTGCCAGCAGCGCCAAACTACCACTAGCGCCCGGGGGGAATGAGCAGTTCTTC.

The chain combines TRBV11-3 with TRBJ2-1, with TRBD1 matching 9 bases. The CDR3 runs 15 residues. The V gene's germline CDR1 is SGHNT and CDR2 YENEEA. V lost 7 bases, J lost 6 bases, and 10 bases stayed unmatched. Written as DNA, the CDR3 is TGTGCCAGCAACGCCCCGGGACAGGGACTCAATGAGCAGTTCTTC. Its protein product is CASNAPGQGLNEQFF.

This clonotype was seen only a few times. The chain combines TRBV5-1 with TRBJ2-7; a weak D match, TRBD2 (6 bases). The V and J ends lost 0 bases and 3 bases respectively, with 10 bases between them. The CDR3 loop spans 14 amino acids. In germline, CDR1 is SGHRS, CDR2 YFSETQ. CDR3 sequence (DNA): TGCGCCAGCAGCTTGGCGGGAGTCCTCTACGAGCAGTACTTC. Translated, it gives CASSLAGVLYEQYF. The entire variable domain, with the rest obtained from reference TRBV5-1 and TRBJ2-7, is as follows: KAGVTQTPRYLIKTRGQQVTLSCSPISGHRSVSWYQQTPGQGLQFLFEYFSETQRNKGNFPGRFSGRQFSNSRSEMNVSTLELGDSALYLCASSLAGVLYEQYFGPGTRLTVT.

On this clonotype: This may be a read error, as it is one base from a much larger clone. CDR3 DNA sequence: TGTGCCAGCAGTTTCGGTATTTCAGATACGCAGTATTTT. Protein sequence: CASSFGISDTQYF. The chain joins TRBV12-3 or TRBV12-4 to TRBJ2-3; D not certain. The CDR3 runs to 13 residues. Deletions cut 3 bases from V and 4 bases from J, with 8 bases between.

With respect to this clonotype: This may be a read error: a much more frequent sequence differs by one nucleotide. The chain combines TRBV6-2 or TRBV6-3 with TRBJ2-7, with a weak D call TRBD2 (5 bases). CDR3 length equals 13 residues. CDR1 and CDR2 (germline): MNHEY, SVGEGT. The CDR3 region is CASSFSVSHEQYF. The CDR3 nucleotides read TGTGCCAGCAGTTTTAGCGTCTCCCACGAGCAGTACTTC.